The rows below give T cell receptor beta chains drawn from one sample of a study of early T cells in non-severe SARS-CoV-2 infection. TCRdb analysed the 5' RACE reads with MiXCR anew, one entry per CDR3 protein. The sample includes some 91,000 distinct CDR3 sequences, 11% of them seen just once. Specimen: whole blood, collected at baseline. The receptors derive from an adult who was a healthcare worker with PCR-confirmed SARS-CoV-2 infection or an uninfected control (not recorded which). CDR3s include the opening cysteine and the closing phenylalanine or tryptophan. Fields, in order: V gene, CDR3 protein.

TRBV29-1,CSVQREKNTGELFF
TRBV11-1,CASSLEYAGGTEAFF
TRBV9,CASSGSTGGTQYF
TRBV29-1,CSVQETQYF
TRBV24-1,CATSDYTDTQYF
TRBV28,CASRDRQVLGYNEQFF
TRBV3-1,CASSQGPGNYGYTF
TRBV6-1,CASSEDGVKGTDTQYF
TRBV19,CASSIVHVTDTQYF
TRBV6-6,CASSLSGTLAGGEQFF
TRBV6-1,CASSEVSVANTGELFF
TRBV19,CASSSLAGRSEQFF
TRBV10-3,CATGLTGNQPQHF
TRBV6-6,CASRDSGYAKNIQYF
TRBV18,CASSPQQTTGGEQYF
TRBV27,CASSLRPGPTGANVLTF
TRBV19,CASSTDSYNEQFF